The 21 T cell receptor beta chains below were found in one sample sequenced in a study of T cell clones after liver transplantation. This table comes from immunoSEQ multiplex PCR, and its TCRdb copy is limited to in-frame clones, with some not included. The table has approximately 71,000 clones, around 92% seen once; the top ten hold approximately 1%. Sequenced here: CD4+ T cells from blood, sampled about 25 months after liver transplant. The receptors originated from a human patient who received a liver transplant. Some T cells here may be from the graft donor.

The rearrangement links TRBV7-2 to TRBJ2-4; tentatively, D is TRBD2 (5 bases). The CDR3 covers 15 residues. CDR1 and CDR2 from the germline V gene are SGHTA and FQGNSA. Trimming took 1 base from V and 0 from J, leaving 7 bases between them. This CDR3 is CASSLGGRAKNIQYF. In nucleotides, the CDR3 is TGTGCCAGCAGCTTAGGAGGGAGAGCCAAAAACATTCAGTACTTC. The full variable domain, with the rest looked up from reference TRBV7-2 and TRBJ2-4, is GAGVSQSPSNKVTEKGKDVELRCDPISGHTALYWYRQSLGQGLEFLIYFQGNSAPDKSGLPSDRFSAERTGGSVSTLTIQRTQQEDSAVYLCASSLGGRAKNIQYFGAGTRLSVL.

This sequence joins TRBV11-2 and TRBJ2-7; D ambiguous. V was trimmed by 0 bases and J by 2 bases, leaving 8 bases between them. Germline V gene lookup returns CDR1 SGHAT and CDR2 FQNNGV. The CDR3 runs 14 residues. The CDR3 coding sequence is TGTGCCAGCAGCTTAGAGGGTAAGGCCTACGAGCAGTACTTC. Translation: CASSLEGKAYEQYF.

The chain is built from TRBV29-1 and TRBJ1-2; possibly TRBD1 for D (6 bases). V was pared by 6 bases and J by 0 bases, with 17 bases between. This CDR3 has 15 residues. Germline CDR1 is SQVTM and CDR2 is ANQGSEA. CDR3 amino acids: CSVPLGGGPNYGYTF. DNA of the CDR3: TGCAGCGTCCCCCTTGGCGGGGGGCCTAACTATGGCTACACCTTC.

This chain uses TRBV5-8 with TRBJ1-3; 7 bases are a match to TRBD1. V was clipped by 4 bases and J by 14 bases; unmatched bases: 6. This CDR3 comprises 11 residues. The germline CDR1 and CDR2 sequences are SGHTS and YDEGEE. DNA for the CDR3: TGTGCCAGCAGCCGGGACAGAAGATTATATTTT. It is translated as CASSRDRRLYF.

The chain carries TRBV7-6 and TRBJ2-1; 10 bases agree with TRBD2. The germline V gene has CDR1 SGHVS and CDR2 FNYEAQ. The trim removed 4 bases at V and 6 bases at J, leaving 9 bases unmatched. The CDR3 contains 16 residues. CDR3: CASSSHASSGGNEQFF. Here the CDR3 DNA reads TGTGCCAGCAGCTCCCACGCTTCTAGCGGGGGCAATGAGCAGTTCTTC.

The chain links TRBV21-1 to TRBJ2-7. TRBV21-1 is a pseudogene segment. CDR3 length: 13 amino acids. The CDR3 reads CASSKAPTYEQYF. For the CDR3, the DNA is TGTGCCAGCAGCAAAGCACCAACCTACGAGCAGTACTTC.

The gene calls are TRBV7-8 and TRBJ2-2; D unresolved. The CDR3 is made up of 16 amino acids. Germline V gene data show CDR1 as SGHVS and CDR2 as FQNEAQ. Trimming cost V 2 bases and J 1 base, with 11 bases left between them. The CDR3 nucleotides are TGTGCCAGCAGCTTAAATTCAGCGAGGAACACCGGGGAGCTGTTTTTT. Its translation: CASSLNSARNTGELFF.

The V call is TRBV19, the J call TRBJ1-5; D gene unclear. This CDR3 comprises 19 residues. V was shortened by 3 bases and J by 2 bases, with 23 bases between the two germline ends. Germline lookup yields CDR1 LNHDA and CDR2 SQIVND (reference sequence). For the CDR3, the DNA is TGTGCCAGTAGTATCGGACCAAAACGCCTTGCCACCGGCAATCAGCCCCAGCATTTT. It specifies CASSIGPKRLATGNQPQHF. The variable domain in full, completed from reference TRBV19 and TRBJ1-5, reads DGGITQSPKYLFRKEGQNVTLSCEQNLNHDAMYWYRQDPGQGLRLIYYSQIVNDFQKGDIAEGYSVSREKKESFPLTVTSAQKNPTAFYLCASSIGPKRLATGNQPQHFGDGTRLSIL.

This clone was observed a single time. CDR3 sequence: CASSLAGDADTQYF. For the CDR3, the DNA is TGTGCCAGCAGTCTAGCGGGAGACGCAGATACGCAGTATTTT. The V call is TRBV28, the J call TRBJ2-3, with TRBD2 matching over 10 bases. Germline V CDR1 and CDR2: MDHEN, SYDVKM. The CDR3 runs 14 residues. J was trimmed by 4 bases and V by 5 bases; bases with no gene match: 3.

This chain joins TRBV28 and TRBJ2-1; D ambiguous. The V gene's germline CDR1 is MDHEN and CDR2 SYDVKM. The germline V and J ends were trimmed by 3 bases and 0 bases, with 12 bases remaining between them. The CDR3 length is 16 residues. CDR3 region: CASSFGYINSYNEQFF. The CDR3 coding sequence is TGTGCCAGCAGTTTTGGGTACATCAACTCCTACAATGAGCAGTTCTTC.

The CDR3 region has the DNA TGTGCCAGCAGTGTCCTGCGGGGGAACACCGGGGAGCTGTTTTTT. Translating gives CASSVLRGNTGELFF. The J gene is TRBJ2-2, the V gene TRBV6-1, with D perhaps TRBD2 (6 bases). Germline CDR1 and CDR2: MNHNS and SASEGT. This CDR3 spans 15 amino acids. V lost 4 bases to trimming and J lost 1 base, with 10 bases between them.

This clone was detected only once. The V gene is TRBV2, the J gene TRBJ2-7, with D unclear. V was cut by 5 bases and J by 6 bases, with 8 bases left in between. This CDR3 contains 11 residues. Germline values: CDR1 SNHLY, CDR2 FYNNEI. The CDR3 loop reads CASSYDTEQYF. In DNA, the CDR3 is TGTGCCAGCAGTTACGACACCGAGCAGTACTTC.

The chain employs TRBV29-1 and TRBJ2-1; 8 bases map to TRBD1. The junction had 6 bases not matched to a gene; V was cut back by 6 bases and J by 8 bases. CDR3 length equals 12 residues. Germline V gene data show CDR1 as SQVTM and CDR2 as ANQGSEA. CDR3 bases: TGCAGCGTGGACAGGGAGCTGGATGAGCAGTTCTTC. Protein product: CSVDRELDEQFF.

Written as DNA, the CDR3 is TGTGCCACCAGCAGGCCCACCTTCCAAGAGACCCAGTACTTC. This codes for CATSRPTFQETQYF. The V and J genes are TRBV15 and TRBJ2-5; D is unresolved. V lost 3 bases and J 1 base, leaving 9 bases between the germline ends. CDR3 length: 14 residues. Germline V lookup: CDR1 LNHNV, CDR2 YYDKDF (reference sequence). The entire variable domain, with the rest obtained from reference TRBV15 and TRBJ2-5, is as follows: DAMVIQNPRYQVTQFGKPVTLSCSQTLNHNVMYWYQQKSSQAPKLLFHYYDKDFNNEADTPDNFQSRRPNTSFCFLDIRSPGLGDTAMYLCATSRPTFQETQYFGPGTRLLVL.

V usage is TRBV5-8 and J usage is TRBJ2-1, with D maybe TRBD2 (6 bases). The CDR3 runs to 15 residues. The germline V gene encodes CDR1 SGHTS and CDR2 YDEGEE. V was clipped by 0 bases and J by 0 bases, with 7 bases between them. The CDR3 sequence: CASSLGRDSYNEQFF. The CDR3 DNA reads TGTGCCAGCAGCTTGGGGAGGGACTCCTACAATGAGCAGTTCTTC.

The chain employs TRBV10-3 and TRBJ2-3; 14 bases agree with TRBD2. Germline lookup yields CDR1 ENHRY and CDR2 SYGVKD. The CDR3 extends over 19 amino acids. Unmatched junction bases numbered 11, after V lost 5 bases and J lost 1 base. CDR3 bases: TGTGCCATCAGTACCCCGGGACTAGCGGGAGTGTATGGCACAGATACGCAGTATTTT. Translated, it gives CAISTPGLAGVYGTDTQYF.

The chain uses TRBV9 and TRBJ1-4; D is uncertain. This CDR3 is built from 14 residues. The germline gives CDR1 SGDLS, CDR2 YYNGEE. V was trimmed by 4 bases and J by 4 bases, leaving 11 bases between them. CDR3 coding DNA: TGTGCCAGCAGCAAGTCCGGTTTTAATGAAAAACTGTTTTTT. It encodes CASSKSGFNEKLFF. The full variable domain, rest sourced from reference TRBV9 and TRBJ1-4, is DSGVTQTPKHLITATGQRVTLRCSPRSGDLSVYWYQQSLDQGLQFLIQYYNGEERAKGNILERFSAQQFPDLHSELNLSSLELGDSALYFCASSKSGFNEKLFFGSGTQLSVL.

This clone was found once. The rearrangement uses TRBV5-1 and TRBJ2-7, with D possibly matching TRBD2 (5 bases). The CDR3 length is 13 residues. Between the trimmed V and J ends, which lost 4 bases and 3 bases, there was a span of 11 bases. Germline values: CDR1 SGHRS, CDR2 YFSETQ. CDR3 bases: TGCGCCAGCAGCCCCGGACTCCTCTACGAGCAGTACTTC. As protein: CASSPGLLYEQYF. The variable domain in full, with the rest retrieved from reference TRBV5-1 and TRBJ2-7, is KAGVTQTPRYLIKTRGQQVTLSCSPISGHRSVSWYQQTPGQGLQFLFEYFSETQRNKGNFPGRFSGRQFSNSRSEMNVSTLELGDSALYLCASSPGLLYEQYFGPGTRLTVT.

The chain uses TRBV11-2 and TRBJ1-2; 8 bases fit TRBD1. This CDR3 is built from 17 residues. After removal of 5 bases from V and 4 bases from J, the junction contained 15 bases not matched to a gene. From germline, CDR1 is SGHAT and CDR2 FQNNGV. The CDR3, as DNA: TGTGCCAGCAGCCAATCGGGCGGACAGGGATCTGTCTATGGCTACACCTTC. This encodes CASSQSGGQGSVYGYTF.

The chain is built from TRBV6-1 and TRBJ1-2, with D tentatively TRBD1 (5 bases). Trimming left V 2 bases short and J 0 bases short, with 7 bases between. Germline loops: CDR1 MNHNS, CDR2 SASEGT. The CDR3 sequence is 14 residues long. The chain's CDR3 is CASSERGPNYGYTF. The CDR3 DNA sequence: TGTGCCAGCAGTGAAAGGGGTCCTAACTATGGCTACACCTTC.

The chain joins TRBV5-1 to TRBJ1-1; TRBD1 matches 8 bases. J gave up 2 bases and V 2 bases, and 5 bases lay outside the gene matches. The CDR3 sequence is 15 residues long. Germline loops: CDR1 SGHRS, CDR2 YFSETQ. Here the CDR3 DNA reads TGCGCCAGCAGCTTTGGGACAGGCCATAACACTGAAGCTTTCTTT. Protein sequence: CASSFGTGHNTEAFF.